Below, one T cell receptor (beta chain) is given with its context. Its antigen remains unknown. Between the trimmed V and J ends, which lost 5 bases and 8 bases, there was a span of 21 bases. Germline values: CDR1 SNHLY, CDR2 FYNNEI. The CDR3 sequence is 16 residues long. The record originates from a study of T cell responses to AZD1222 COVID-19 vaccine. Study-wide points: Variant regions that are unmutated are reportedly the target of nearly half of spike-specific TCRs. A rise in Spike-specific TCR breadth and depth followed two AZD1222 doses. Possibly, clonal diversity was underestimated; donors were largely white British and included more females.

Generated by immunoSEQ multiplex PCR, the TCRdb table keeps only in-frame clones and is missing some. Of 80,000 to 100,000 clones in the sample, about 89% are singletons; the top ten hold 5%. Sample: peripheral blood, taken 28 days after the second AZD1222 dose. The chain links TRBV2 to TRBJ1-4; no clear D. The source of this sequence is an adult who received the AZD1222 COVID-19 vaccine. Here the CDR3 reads CASSQWAPELGEKLFF. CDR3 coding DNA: TGTGCCAGCAGTCAGTGGGCCCCGGAATTAGGCGAAAAACTGTTTTTT.